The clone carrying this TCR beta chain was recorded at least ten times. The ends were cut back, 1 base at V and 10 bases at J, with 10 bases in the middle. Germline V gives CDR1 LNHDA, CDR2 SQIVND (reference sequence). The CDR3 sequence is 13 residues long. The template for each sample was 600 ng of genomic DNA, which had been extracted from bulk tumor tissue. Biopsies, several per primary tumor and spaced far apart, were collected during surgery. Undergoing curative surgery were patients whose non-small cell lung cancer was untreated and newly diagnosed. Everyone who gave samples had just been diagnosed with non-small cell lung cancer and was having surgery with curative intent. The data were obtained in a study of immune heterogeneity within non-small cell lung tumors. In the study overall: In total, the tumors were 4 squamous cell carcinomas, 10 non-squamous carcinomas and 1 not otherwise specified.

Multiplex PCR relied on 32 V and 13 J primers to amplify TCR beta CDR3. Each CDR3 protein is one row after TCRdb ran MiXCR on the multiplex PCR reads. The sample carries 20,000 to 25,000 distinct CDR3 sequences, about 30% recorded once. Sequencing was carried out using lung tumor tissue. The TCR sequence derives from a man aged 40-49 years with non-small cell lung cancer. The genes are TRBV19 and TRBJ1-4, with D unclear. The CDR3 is CASSIVEIGKLFF. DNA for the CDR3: TGTGCCAGTAGTATAGTGGAGATCGGAAAACTGTTTTTT.